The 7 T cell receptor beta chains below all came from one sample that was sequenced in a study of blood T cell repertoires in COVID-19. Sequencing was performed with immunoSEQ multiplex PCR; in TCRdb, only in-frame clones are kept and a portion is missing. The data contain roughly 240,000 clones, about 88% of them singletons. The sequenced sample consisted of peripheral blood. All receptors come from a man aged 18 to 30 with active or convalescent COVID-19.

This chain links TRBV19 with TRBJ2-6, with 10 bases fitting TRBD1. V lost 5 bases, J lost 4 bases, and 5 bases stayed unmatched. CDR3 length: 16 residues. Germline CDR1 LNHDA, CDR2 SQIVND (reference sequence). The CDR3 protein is CASSRGQGSGANVLTF. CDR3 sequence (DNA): TGTGCCAGTAGTCGGGGACAGGGGTCGGGGGCCAACGTCCTGACTTTC.

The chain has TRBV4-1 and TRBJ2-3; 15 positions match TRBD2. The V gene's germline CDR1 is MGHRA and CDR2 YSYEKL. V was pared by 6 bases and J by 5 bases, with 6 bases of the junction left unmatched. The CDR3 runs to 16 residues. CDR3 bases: TGCGCCAGCAGATCCGGACTAGCGGGGGGGCAAGATACGCAGTATTTT. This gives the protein CASRSGLAGGQDTQYF.

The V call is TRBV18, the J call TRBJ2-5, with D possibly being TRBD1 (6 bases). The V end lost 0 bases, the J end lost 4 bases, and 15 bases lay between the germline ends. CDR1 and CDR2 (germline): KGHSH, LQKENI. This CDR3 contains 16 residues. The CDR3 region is CASSPPGRGFGETQYF. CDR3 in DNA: TGTGCCAGCTCACCACCGGGCAGGGGTTTCGGAGAGACCCAGTACTTC.

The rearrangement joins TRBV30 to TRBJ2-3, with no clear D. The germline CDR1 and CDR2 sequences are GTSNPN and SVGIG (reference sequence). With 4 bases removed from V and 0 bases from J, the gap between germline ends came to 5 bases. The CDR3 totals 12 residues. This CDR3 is CAWKLSTDTQYF. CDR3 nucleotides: TGTGCCTGGAAACTAAGCACAGATACGCAGTATTTT.

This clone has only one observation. The CDR3 sequence is CASSLGLAAITDTQYF. In DNA, the CDR3 is TGTGCCAGCAGCCTAGGACTAGCGGCTATCACAGATACGCAGTATTTT. The genes are TRBV5-4 and TRBJ2-3; 10 nucleotides align to TRBD2. The CDR3 loop spans 16 amino acids. Germline V gives CDR1 SGHNT, CDR2 YYREEE (reference sequence). The trim removed 4 bases at V and 2 bases at J, leaving 7 bases unmatched.

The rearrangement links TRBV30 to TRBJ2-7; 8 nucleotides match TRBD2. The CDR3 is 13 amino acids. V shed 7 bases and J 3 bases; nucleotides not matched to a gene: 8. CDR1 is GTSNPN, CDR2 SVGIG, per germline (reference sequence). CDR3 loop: CASLGGGNYEQYF. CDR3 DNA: TGTGCCTCCCTCGGGGGGGGTAACTACGAGCAGTACTTC.

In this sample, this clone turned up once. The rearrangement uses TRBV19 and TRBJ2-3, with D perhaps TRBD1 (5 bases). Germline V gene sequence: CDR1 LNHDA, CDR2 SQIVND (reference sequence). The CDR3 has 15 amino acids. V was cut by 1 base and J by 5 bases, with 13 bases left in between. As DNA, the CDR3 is TGTGCCAGTAGTATAGGTCAGGGTGAGGAAGATACGCAGTATTTT. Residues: CASSIGQGEEDTQYF.